Sequencing of this TCR beta chain was carried out in a study of cytomegalovirus exposure and HLA in healthy donors. Study-wide points: Sequencing likely caused a cluster of highly shared sequence variants. In a later analysis, at a false discovery rate of 0.05, fewer than 20,000 TCR beta sequences matched HLA alleles.

Germline CDR1 is SGHKS and CDR2 is YYEKEE (reference sequence). With 4 bases removed from V and 3 bases from J, the gap between germline ends came to 11 bases. The CDR3 is made up of 14 amino acids. 13 Jbeta primers and 60 Vbeta primers were used for the PCR. The repertoire was sequenced with immunoSEQ multiplex PCR; TCRdb's copy has only in-frame clones and lacks some. The sample holds about 130,000 clones; over 60% are singletons and the top ten take under 1.2%. This clone was recorded a few times. Its antigen is still unknown. The sequencing input was PBMCs. This sequence was found in a human donor in good health. This chain joins TRBV5-5 and TRBJ1-5; a possible D gene is TRBD1 (6 bases). The CDR3 sequence: CASSLGQTNQPQHF. The CDR3 bases are TGTGCCAGCAGCCTTGGACAGACCAATCAGCCCCAGCATTTT.